What follows are 13 T cell receptor beta chains derived from one specimen sequenced in a study of T cell repertoires in cytomegalovirus infection. TCRdb reprocessed the reads with MiXCR, giving one entry per CDR3 protein. This sample yields 150,000 to 200,000 distinct CDR3 sequences, of which over 25% are seen a single time; roughly 31% belongs to the top ten. Sequencing used PBMCs. The receptors derive from a human donor in good health (CMV status not recorded). Some clones in this sample may be carry-over from other donors' samples.

The CDR3, as DNA: TGTGCCAGCAGCCCGGGACAGCCTAGTCATAATTCACCCCTCCACTTT. Its protein is CASSPGQPSHNSPLHF. This chain links TRBV7-2 with TRBJ1-6; TRBD1 agrees at 7 bases. Per germline, CDR1 SGHTA and CDR2 FQGNSA. The CDR3 totals 16 residues. J was trimmed by 5 bases and V by 5 bases; bases with no gene match: 9.

The chain links TRBV12-3 or TRBV12-4 to TRBJ2-7; 8 bases fit TRBD1. This CDR3 spans 13 amino acids. V shed 4 bases, J shed 6 bases, and the junction held 5 bases outside the gene matches. CDR3 region: CASSSGTGSEQYF. The CDR3 region has the DNA TGTGCCAGCAGTTCCGGGACAGGCAGCGAGCAGTACTTC.

The sample holds many counts of this clonotype. CDR3 protein: CASSSATGRWDYTF. CDR3 DNA sequence: TGTGCCAGCAGCTCGGCGACAGGGCGCTGGGACTACACCTTC. The chain employs TRBV7-2 and TRBJ1-2, with 7 bases that match TRBD1. The germline gives CDR1 SGHTA, CDR2 FQGNSA. Trimming at V came to 4 bases and at J to 10 bases, leaving 12 bases not matched to a gene. CDR3 length equals 14 residues.

This clonotype has only one observation. The chain is built from TRBV29-1 and TRBJ2-5; D ambiguous. The V gene lost 2 bases and the J gene lost 2 bases, with 9 bases spanning the gap. Germline V lookup: CDR1 SQVTM, CDR2 ANQGSEA. CDR3 size: 13 residues. CDR3 sequence (DNA): TGCAGCGTTGAAATGGGGTATCAAGAGACCCAGTACTTC. This gives the protein CSVEMGYQETQYF.

The chain's CDR3 is CASSLLGTVHYGYTF. Written as DNA, the CDR3 is TGTGCCAGCAGTTTATTAGGGACAGTTCACTATGGCTACACCTTC. The rearrangement links TRBV27 to TRBJ1-2; 7 bases map to TRBD1. Germline values: CDR1 MNHEY, CDR2 SMNVEV (reference sequence). The CDR3 length is 15 residues. V lost 1 base, J lost 3 bases, and 5 bases stayed unmatched.

The rearrangement joins TRBV6-2 or TRBV6-3 to TRBJ2-7, with a tentative D call TRBD2 (5 bases). Germline V gene lookup returns CDR1 MNHEY and CDR2 SVGEGT. This CDR3 contains 12 residues. Trimming shortened V by 7 bases and J by 4 bases, and 11 bases separated the two germline ends. The CDR3 DNA is TGTGCCAGCAAAGAGGGAAGGTACGAGCAGTACTTC. It codes for CASKEGRYEQYF.

The chain has TRBV7-9 and TRBJ2-5; D unresolved. Germline-derived CDR1 and CDR2 are SEHNR and FQNEAQ (reference sequence). The CDR3 has 15 amino acids. The V end was cut by 2 bases, the J end by 1 base, with 11 bases between. CDR3 coding DNA: TGTGCCAGCAGCTTACAGAACACGATCCAAGAGACCCAGTACTTC. Amino acid sequence: CASSLQNTIQETQYF.

The table lists this clonotype with many counts. The chain recombines TRBV7-2 with TRBJ1-1, with D unclear. Germline CDR1 and CDR2: SGHTA and FQGNSA. The CDR3 runs to 17 residues. V lost 1 base and J lost 2, with 17 bases in between. CDR3 sequence: CASSLGSRTHANTEAFF. Written as DNA, the CDR3 is TGTGCCAGCAGCTTAGGATCGAGGACCCACGCCAACACTGAAGCTTTCTTT.

Turning to this clonotype: A much larger clone is a single base away; this may be a read error. The CDR3 ends on some other residue instead of the conserved phenylalanine or tryptophan, so this is likely a read error. The chain is built from TRBV7-2 and TRBJ2-7; weak D call: TRBD2 (7 bases). The V end lost 5 bases, the J end lost 6 bases, and 14 bases lay between the germline ends. Germline V CDR1 and CDR2: SGHTA, FQGNSA. The CDR3 covers 13 residues. CDR3 in DNA: TGTGCCAGCAGCCCTCGAGGGGGGGTCGAGCAGTACCTC. Translating gives CASSPRGGVEQYL.

This clonotype occurred many times. J is TRBJ1-2 and V is TRBV4-2; tentatively, D is TRBD1 (5 bases). V lost 5 bases and J 6 bases, leaving 16 bases between the germline ends. The CDR3 length is 14 residues. CDR1 and CDR2 from the germline V gene are LGHNA and YNFKEQ. The CDR3 spells CASSSAGGRDGYTF. The CDR3 coding sequence is TGTGCCAGCAGCTCAGCCGGGGGTAGAGATGGCTACACCTTC.

V usage is TRBV7-9 and J usage is TRBJ1-5; D might be TRBD1 (6 bases). The germline V and J ends were trimmed by 5 bases and 3 bases, with 20 bases remaining between them. CDR1 SEHNR and CDR2 FQNEAQ come from the germline V gene (reference sequence). The CDR3 has 17 amino acids. The CDR3 DNA follows: TGTGCCAGCAGCCACCCTCCGGGGGCAGGGAACAATCAGCCCCAGCATTTT. It specifies CASSHPPGAGNNQPQHF.

This clonotype was picked up a small number of times. V is TRBV7-2 and J is TRBJ1-4, with D perhaps TRBD1 (5 bases). Germline CDR1 reads SGHTA; CDR2 reads FQGNSA. V lost 2 bases, J lost 8 bases, and 12 bases lay in between. The CDR3 is 14 residues long. Here the CDR3 reads CASSLKGDGEKLFF. The CDR3 DNA is TGTGCCAGCAGCTTAAAAGGGGATGGAGAAAAACTGTTTTTT. Full variable domain (missing parts from reference TRBV7-2 and TRBJ1-4): GAGVSQSPSNKVTEKGKDVELRCDPISGHTALYWYRQSLGQGLEFLIYFQGNSAPDKSGLPSDRFSAERTGGSVSTLTIQRTQQEDSAVYLCASSLKGDGEKLFFGSGTQLSVL.

This clonotype was seen ten or more times. The V call is TRBV7-2, the J call TRBJ2-7, with D possibly being TRBD2 (6 bases). CDR3 length: 15 residues. Germline CDR1 SGHTA, CDR2 FQGNSA. V shed 0 bases and J shed 7 bases, with 16 bases lying between them. In DNA, the CDR3 is TGTGCCAGCAGCTTAGCGGCATCAGATGGGGGGGAGCAGTACTTC. Translation: CASSLAASDGGEQYF.